This TCR beta chain originates from a study of blood T cell repertoires in COVID-19. In the study overall: The analysed material was cDNA or gDNA that came from T cells, B-cell-depleted T cells, or PBMCs.

The repertoire was sequenced with immunoSEQ multiplex PCR; TCRdb's copy has only in-frame clones and lacks some. The sample records 150,000 to 200,000 clones, approximately 87% being singletons. The V gene end was trimmed by 6 bases and the J gene end by 5 bases; junction bases not matched to a gene: 8. The CDR3 runs 14 residues. Germline loops: CDR1 SNHLY, CDR2 FYNNEI. The sample taken for sequencing was PBMCs or T cells enriched from blood (not recorded which). The chain recombines TRBV2 with TRBJ1-2, with TRBD1 matching 8 bases. The clonotype originates from a woman between 45 and 65 years old who had recovered from COVID-19. The CDR3 DNA reads as TGTGCCAGCAGGGGAGGGACAGGAATATATGGCTACACCTTC. It encodes CASRGGTGIYGYTF.